The clone carrying this TCR beta chain was seen just once. As yet, its antigen is unknown. Clones were sequenced by immunoSEQ multiplex PCR, and TCRdb holds only the in-frame ones, with some missing. This table has 85,000 to 100,000 clones, 90% to 95% appearing once. V was clipped by 4 bases and J by 5 bases; unmatched bases: 7. The germline V gene encodes CDR1 SGHDT and CDR2 YYEEEE. The CDR3 runs 15 residues. This specimen comes from a study of T cell responses to AZD1222 COVID-19 vaccine. The study's findings and limits: Spike as a whole was targeted by vaccine-associated CD4 TCRs, dominant at 160-218 and 743-854. Spike-specific TCR breadth and depth both grew after two AZD1222 doses.

The clonotype comes from an adult who received the AZD1222 COVID-19 vaccine. This material consisted of peripheral blood, taken 28 days after the second AZD1222 dose. The J gene is TRBJ1-1, the V gene TRBV5-6; the match to TRBD1 covers 11 bases. The CDR3 loop reads CASSGGTGGWTEAFF. CDR3 sequence (DNA): TGTGCCAGCAGCGGGGGGACAGGGGGATGGACTGAAGCTTTCTTT.